One sample yielded the 11 T cell receptor beta chains listed below, sequenced in a study of regulatory T cells in long-lasting Graves disease. The time point: newly diagnosed GD, antithyroid drugs for less than 3 months. Isolated PBMC RNA provided the starting material for the TCR library. To make TCR beta libraries, researchers used iRepertoire HTBI primers and Arm-PCR of CDR3 regions. TCRdb re-derived calls from the multiplex PCR reads in MiXCR, one entry per CDR3 protein. Of some 340,000 distinct CDR3 sequences detected, about 12% appear once; the ten largest clones hold around 18%. Separately, the same data were catalogued under a study of T cells in Graves' hyperthyroidism and ophthalmopathy.

The sequences come from peripheral blood mononuclear cells (PBMCs), collected at new diagnosis, from a patient treated with antithyroid drugs. The receptors here all came from a woman aged 18-29 years with Graves disease.

This clonotype showed up many times. J is TRBJ1-1 and V is TRBV6-1; TRBD1 matches 8 bases. Germline loops: CDR1 MNHNS, CDR2 SASEGT. With 0 bases clipped from V and 4 bases from J, the junction kept 10 bases outside the gene matches. The CDR3 covers 17 residues. CDR3 residues: CASSEAPDREGVTEAFF. Here the CDR3 DNA reads TGTGCCAGCAGTGAAGCCCCGGACAGGGAGGGAGTCACTGAAGCTTTCTTT.

The chain is built from TRBV11-2 and TRBJ2-1, with a weak D call TRBD2 (6 bases). The CDR3 has 15 amino acids. Germline V gene sequence: CDR1 SGHAT, CDR2 FQNNGV. The V end was cut by 1 base, the J end by 11 bases, with 18 bases between. This CDR3 is CASSLAIGASVKQFF. CDR3 DNA sequence: TGTGCCAGCAGCTTAGCCATCGGGGCTAGCGTTAAGCAGTTCTTC.

The table lists this clonotype with many counts. The V call is TRBV27, the J call TRBJ2-5; tentative D call: TRBD2 (6 bases). The CDR3 sequence is 14 residues long. Per germline, CDR1 MNHEY and CDR2 SMNVEV (reference sequence). With 5 bases removed from V and 4 bases from J, the gap between germline ends came to 14 bases. The CDR3 DNA follows: TGTGCCAGCAGTGTCGGAGGAGGGCGAGAGACCCAGTACTTC. Translation gives CASSVGGGRETQYF.

The chain employs TRBV4-2 and TRBJ2-1; 15 bases line up with TRBD2. Trimming took 0 bases from V and 0 from J; bases not matched to a gene: 12. The CDR3 runs 22 residues. Germline V gene sequence: CDR1 LGHNA, CDR2 YNFKEQ. The CDR3 loop is CASSQDPSGLAGGTLSYNEQFF. CDR3 coding DNA: TGTGCCAGCAGCCAAGACCCGTCGGGACTAGCGGGGGGAACTCTCTCCTACAATGAGCAGTTCTTC.

There are many counts of this clonotype. The chain is built from TRBV10-3 and TRBJ2-7, with D perhaps matching TRBD1 (6 bases). V was cut by 6 bases and J by 6 bases, with 18 bases left in between. CDR1 and CDR2 (germline): ENHRY, SYGVKD. The CDR3 runs to 14 residues. This CDR3 reads CAISAFGQIREQYF. CDR3 DNA: TGTGCCATCAGCGCATTCGGACAGATACGCGAGCAGTACTTC.

There are many counts of this clonotype. The chain has TRBV27 and TRBJ1-5, with D possibly TRBD1 on 6 matching bases. The germline V gene encodes CDR1 MNHEY and CDR2 SMNVEV (reference sequence). Trimming took off 1 base at V and 7 bases at J, with 14 bases between the two ends. The CDR3 extends over 15 amino acids. The CDR3 region is CASSLFQGSGQPQHF. For the CDR3, the DNA is TGTGCCAGCAGTTTATTTCAGGGGTCGGGACAGCCCCAGCATTTT.

Many counts were recorded for this clonotype. The rearrangement joins TRBV12-3 or TRBV12-4 to TRBJ1-1; 10 positions match TRBD1. This CDR3 region has 14 residues. The ends lost 2 bases at V and 5 bases at J; junction bases unmatched: 2. CDR3 nucleotide sequence: TGTGCCAGCAGTTTACGGGACAGGGGAACTGAAGCTTTCTTT. Translation: CASSLRDRGTEAFF.

In its sample, this clonotype was seen many times. The chain uses TRBV5-5 and TRBJ2-5; 8 nucleotides line up with TRBD1. V dropped 3 bases and J dropped 2; count of bases not matched to a gene: 6. The CDR3 runs 15 residues. Germline loops: CDR1 SGHKS, CDR2 YYEKEE (reference sequence). The CDR3 coding sequence is TGTGCCAGCAGCTGGGGGGACAGGACTCAAGAGACCCAGTACTTC. It yields the protein CASSWGDRTQETQYF.

Many counts were recorded for this clonotype. This chain joins TRBV7-9 and TRBJ1-1, with D hard to call. The CDR3 loop spans 14 amino acids. V gave up 0 bases and J gave up 3 bases, with 8 bases separating them. Germline CDR1 and CDR2: SEHNR and FQNEAQ (reference sequence). As DNA, the CDR3 is TGTGCCAGCAGCTTAGCGACAAGTTACACTGAAGCTTTCTTT. This translates into CASSLATSYTEAFF.

This clonotype has a count of ten or more. The chain couples TRBV7-2 to TRBJ2-7; D not resolved. This CDR3 comprises 13 residues. V lost 4 bases to trimming and J lost 6 bases, with 13 bases between them. CDR1 and CDR2 (germline): SGHTA, FQGNSA. The chain's CDR3 is CASSSRSDFEQYF. The DNA of the CDR3 is TGTGCCAGCAGCTCTAGATCCGATTTCGAGCAGTACTTC.

This sequence joins TRBV25-1 and TRBJ1-4; D is possibly TRBD1 (5 bases). In germline, CDR1 is MGHDK, CDR2 SYGVNS. Deletions cut 7 bases from V and 10 bases from J, with 13 bases between. This CDR3 contains 12 residues. The CDR3, as DNA: TGTGCCAGCATAGGGGCTGTGGGAAAACTGTTTTTT. Protein sequence: CASIGAVGKLFF.